Following are 14 T cell receptor beta chains from one sample sequenced in a study of blood T cell repertoires in COVID-19. Produced via immunoSEQ multiplex PCR; TCRdb's table is partial and in-frame only. The sample contains about 55,000 clones, 85% to 90% of which appear only once. The sequencing input was peripheral blood. Source of these receptors: a human donor in a cohort sampled during active COVID-19.

At least ten counts were recorded for this clone. The V call is TRBV19, the J call TRBJ1-1; no firm D call. The CDR3 consists of 16 residues. Germline V CDR1 and CDR2: LNHDA, SQIVND (reference sequence). V lost 3 bases and J lost 1, with 15 bases in between. The CDR3 DNA sequence: TGTGCCAGTAGTATCACGGTCTGGCGGGCGAACACTGAAGCTTTCTTT. Translating gives CASSITVWRANTEAFF. Based on the CDR3 plus reference TRBV19 and TRBJ1-1, the full variable domain is DGGITQSPKYLFRKEGQNVTLSCEQNLNHDAMYWYRQDPGQGLRLIYYSQIVNDFQKGDIAEGYSVSREKKESFPLTVTSAQKNPTAFYLCASSITVWRANTEAFFGQGTRLTVV.

The chain employs TRBV15 and TRBJ1-4; a possible D gene is TRBD1 (5 bases). Trimming removed 1 base at V and 4 bases at J, with 7 bases between. Germline V gene data show CDR1 as LNHNV and CDR2 as YYDKDF (reference sequence). The length of the CDR3 is 14 residues. The DNA of the CDR3 is TGTGCCACCAGCAGAGGACAGATTAATGAAAAACTGTTTTTT. Its translation: CATSRGQINEKLFF.

The chain recombines TRBV19 with TRBJ1-1; TRBD1 agrees at 7 bases. V shed 8 bases and J 3 bases; nucleotides not matched to a gene: 12. The germline V gene encodes CDR1 LNHDA and CDR2 SQIVND (reference sequence). The CDR3 consists of 15 residues. This CDR3 reads CASLAYRGGDTEAFF. The CDR3 DNA sequence: TGTGCCAGTTTAGCCTACAGGGGCGGTGACACTGAAGCTTTCTTT. The variable domain in full, completed from reference TRBV19 and TRBJ1-1, reads DGGITQSPKYLFRKEGQNVTLSCEQNLNHDAMYWYRQDPGQGLRLIYYSQIVNDFQKGDIAEGYSVSREKKESFPLTVTSAQKNPTAFYLCASLAYRGGDTEAFFGQGTRLTVV.

V is TRBV6-4 and J is TRBJ2-7; no reliable D call. The germline gives CDR1 MRHNA, CDR2 SNTAGT. V shed 4 bases and J shed 3 bases, with 10 bases lying between them. The CDR3 consists of 13 residues. CDR3 nucleotide sequence: TGTGCCAGCAGTGGCCCAGAAAACTACGAGCAGTACTTC. It is translated as CASSGPENYEQYF.

This clone has just a few counts. This chain joins TRBV7-9 and TRBJ1-1, with 9 bases that match TRBD1. The germline V gene has CDR1 SEHNR and CDR2 FQNEAQ (reference sequence). The CDR3 runs to 15 residues. Trimming took 5 bases from V and 4 from J; bases not matched to a gene: 8. The CDR3 bases are TGTGCCAGCAGCGTGGGACAGGGTGGGAGCACTGAAGCTTTCTTT. Translated: CASSVGQGGSTEAFF.

This clone was recorded once. The J gene is TRBJ2-7, the V gene TRBV15; 9 positions match TRBD2. Trimming took 2 bases from V and 0 from J; bases not matched to a gene: 5. Germline V gives CDR1 LNHNV, CDR2 YYDKDF (reference sequence). This CDR3 is built from 16 residues. The DNA of the CDR3 is TGTGCCACCAGCAGAAAGACTAGCGGCAGCTCCTACGAGCAGTACTTC. This encodes CATSRKTSGSSYEQYF.

The V and J genes are TRBV21-1 and TRBJ2-5; the D call TRBD1 from the table was never checked on the DNA. TRBV21-1 is designated a pseudogene. This CDR3 region has 14 residues. The CDR3 spells CASSRGQVVETQYF. CDR3 nucleotides: TGTGCCAGCAGTAGGGGACAGGTTGTGGAGACCCAGTACTTC.

Comment on this clone: At the DNA level, this CDR3 is encoded by other sequences in the same sample as well. This rearrangement joins TRBV29-1 to TRBJ1-1; 7 positions match TRBD1. V lost 4 bases and J lost 0; bases outside the gene matches: 2. CDR1 SQVTM and CDR2 ANQGSEA come from the germline V gene. The CDR3 spans 13 residues. CDR3 sequence: CSVAGQLNTEAFF. Written as DNA, the CDR3 is TGCAGCGTTGCGGGACAGCTGAACACTGAAGCTTTCTTT.

V gene TRBV5-1 combines with J gene TRBJ2-5; D is ambiguous. CDR3 length: 12 amino acids. Trimming stripped 3 bases from V and 3 bases from J, with 6 bases between. Germline CDR1 reads SGHRS; CDR2 reads YFSETQ. As DNA, the CDR3 is TGCGCCAGCAGCTCGCAGGAAGAGACCCAGTACTTC. Its translation: CASSSQEETQYF. The entire variable domain, with the rest obtained from reference TRBV5-1 and TRBJ2-5, is as follows: KAGVTQTPRYLIKTRGQQVTLSCSPISGHRSVSWYQQTPGQGLQFLFEYFSETQRNKGNFPGRFSGRQFSNSRSEMNVSTLELGDSALYLCASSSQEETQYFGPGTRLLVL.

The J gene is TRBJ2-3, the V gene TRBV20-1; TRBD1 might be the D (5 bases). Between the trimmed V and J ends, which lost 3 bases and 4 bases, there was a span of 17 bases. CDR1 and CDR2 (germline): DFQATT, SNEGSKA (reference sequence). There are 15 residues in the CDR3. This chain's CDR3 is CSASGGLEGADTQYF. In DNA form, the CDR3 reads TGCAGTGCTAGTGGCGGCCTCGAAGGGGCAGATACGCAGTATTTT.

The J gene is TRBJ1-1, the V gene TRBV28; weak D call: TRBD1 (5 bases). The CDR3 has 15 amino acids. Germline CDR1 and CDR2: MDHEN and SYDVKM. Trimming stripped 5 bases from V and 0 bases from J, with 13 bases between. CDR3 region: CASSTSTALNTEAFF. CDR3 DNA sequence: TGTGCCAGCAGTACCTCGACAGCCCTGAACACTGAAGCTTTCTTT. The variable domain in full, with the rest retrieved from reference TRBV28 and TRBJ1-1, is DVKVTQSSRYLVKRTGEKVFLECVQDMDHENMFWYRQDPGLGLRLIYFSYDVKMKEKGDIPEGYSVSREKKERFSLILESASTNQTSMYLCASSTSTALNTEAFFGQGTRLTVV.

V gene TRBV7-2 combines with J gene TRBJ2-7, with D perhaps TRBD2 (5 bases). V gave up 6 bases and J gave up 1 base, with 13 bases separating them. This CDR3 has 14 amino acids. Germline-derived CDR1 and CDR2 are SGHTA and FQGNSA. The CDR3 bases are TGTGCCAGCAGGATAGCGTATCAGTCCTACGAGCAGTACTTC. It specifies CASRIAYQSYEQYF.

The chain has TRBV9 and TRBJ2-1, with D possibly being TRBD2 (5 bases). Germline CDR1 SGDLS, CDR2 YYNGEE. Trimming took 2 bases from V and 5 from J, leaving 14 bases between them. There are 15 residues in the CDR3. This chain's CDR3 is CASSVGVFPDNEQFF. The CDR3 DNA follows: TGTGCCAGCAGCGTCGGGGTTTTTCCGGACAATGAGCAGTTCTTC.

The V call is TRBV27, the J call TRBJ2-6; D not certain. Per the germline V gene, CDR1 is MNHEY and CDR2 is SMNVEV (reference sequence). This CDR3 region has 15 residues. Trimming pared 3 bases from V and 2 bases from J, leaving 8 bases between. As DNA, the CDR3 is TGTGCCAGCAGTTTTAAGAGCACTGGGGCCAACGTCCTGACTTTC. Protein product: CASSFKSTGANVLTF.